These 5 T cell receptor beta chains were all obtained from the same sample, sequenced in a study of vaccination effects on CD4 cells after COVID-19. Ahead of sequencing, the ViraFEST assay grew antigen-specific CD4+ T cells using viral peptide pools. It was after 10 days of culture that CD4+ T cells were isolated. Vaccine administered to participants consisted of two doses of either BNT162b2 or mRNA-1273. These receptors have no known antigen. Libraries were prepared by immunoSEQ multiplex PCR; TCRdb keeps only in-frame clonotypes and omits some of them. The repertoire consists of just under 60,000 clones, with about 73% occurring once and the leading ten covering 2%. The sample consisted of CD4+ T cells from PBMCs cultured with HCoV-OC43 spike peptides, taken after COVID-19 vaccination. Subset: HCoV-OC43 spike overlapping peptide pool stimulation. These receptors all stem from a human donor who received a COVID-19 vaccine.

In DNA form, the CDR3 reads TGTGCCAGCAGACAGGGGGTTGATTATGGCTACACCTTC. Protein: CASRQGVDYGYTF. The chain is built from TRBV6-4 and TRBJ1-2, with 8 bases identical to TRBD1. V lost 6 bases and J lost 5; bases outside the gene matches: 5. The CDR3 has 13 residues. Germline loops: CDR1 MRHNA, CDR2 SNTAGT.

V and J are TRBV5-4 and TRBJ1-6; no clear D gene. Germline CDR1 reads SGHNT; CDR2 reads YYREEE (reference sequence). V was trimmed by 4 bases and J by 10 bases, leaving 15 bases between them. CDR3 size: 14 residues. Written as DNA, the CDR3 is TGTGCCAGCAGCACGGGCCTTGAGACGTCACCCCTCCACTTT. Translating gives CASSTGLETSPLHF.

V is TRBV19 and J is TRBJ1-6, with 12 bases identical to TRBD1. Germline CDR1 and CDR2: LNHDA and SQIVND (reference sequence). V shed 2 bases and J 6 bases; nucleotides not matched to a gene: 11. The CDR3 has 19 amino acids. The CDR3 nucleotides read TGTGCCAGTAGTATAACCGGGACAGGGGGCAAGAATATTAATTCACCCCTCCACTTT. This gives the protein CASSITGTGGKNINSPLHF. The full variable domain, with the rest looked up from reference TRBV19 and TRBJ1-6, is DGGITQSPKYLFRKEGQNVTLSCEQNLNHDAMYWYRQDPGQGLRLIYYSQIVNDFQKGDIAEGYSVSREKKESFPLTVTSAQKNPTAFYLCASSITGTGGKNINSPLHFGNGTRLTVT.

This rearrangement joins TRBV3-1 (or the pseudogene TRBV3-2) to TRBJ1-1, with TRBD1 matching over 8 bases. Germline loops: CDR1 LGHDT, CDR2 YNNKEL (reference sequence). The CDR3 sequence is 15 residues long. After removal of 0 bases from V and 5 bases from J, the junction contained 5 bases not matched to a gene. In DNA, the CDR3 is TGTGCCAGCAGCCAAGACAAACAGGGGGGGACTGAAGCTTTCTTT. Its protein product is CASSQDKQGGTEAFF.

The chain combines TRBV18 with TRBJ2-6; no clear D gene. V was clipped by 2 bases and J by 2 bases, with 4 bases between them. The CDR3 length is 14 residues. Per germline, CDR1 KGHSH and CDR2 LQKENI. The CDR3 DNA is TGTGCCAGCTCACCAAGTACTGGGGCCAACGTCCTGACTTTC. Its protein is CASSPSTGANVLTF. The whole variable domain, filled in from reference TRBV18 and TRBJ2-6, reads NAGVMQNPRHLVRRRGQEARLRCSPMKGHSHVYWYRQLPEEGLKFMVYLQKENIIDESGMPKERFSAEFPKEGPSILRIQQVVRGDSAAYFCASSPSTGANVLTFGAGSRLTVL.